This T cell receptor (beta chain) was sequenced during a study of identifying expanded T cells in peripheral blood. Profiling relied on immunoSEQ multiplex PCR, and the TCRdb table lists in-frame clones only, not all of them. The sample gives over 70,000 clones, roughly 91% of which show up once; around 17% is in the top ten. The CDR3 is 14 residues long. From germline, CDR1 is SEHNR and CDR2 FQNEAQ (reference sequence). The ends lost 5 bases at V and 5 bases at J; junction bases unmatched: 8. Source material: blood. This receptor was identified in a person aged 18 to 70 in good health. The J gene is TRBJ2-5, the V gene TRBV7-9; 7 nucleotides match TRBD2. The CDR3 region has the DNA TGTGCCAGCAGCAAAGTTCGGGGAGGGGAGACCCAGTACTTC. The encoded protein is CASSKVRGGETQYF.